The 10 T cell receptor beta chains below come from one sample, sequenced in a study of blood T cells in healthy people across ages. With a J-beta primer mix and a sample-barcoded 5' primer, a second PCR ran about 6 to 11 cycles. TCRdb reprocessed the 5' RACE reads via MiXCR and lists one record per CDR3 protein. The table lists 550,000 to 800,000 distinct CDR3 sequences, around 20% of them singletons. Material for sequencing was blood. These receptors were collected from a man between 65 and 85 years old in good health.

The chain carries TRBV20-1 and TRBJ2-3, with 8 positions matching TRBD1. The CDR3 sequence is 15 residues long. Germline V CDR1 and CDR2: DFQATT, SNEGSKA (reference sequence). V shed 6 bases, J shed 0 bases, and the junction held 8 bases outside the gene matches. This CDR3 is CSALRDRPSTDTQYF. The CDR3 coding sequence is TGCAGTGCACTCCGGGACAGGCCTAGCACAGATACGCAGTATTTT.

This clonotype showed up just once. The CDR3 loop is CASALFSGVNTEAFF. CDR3 DNA sequence: TGTGCCAGCGCCCTCTTCTCCGGAGTGAACACTGAAGCTTTCTTT. The V call is TRBV28, the J call TRBJ1-1; D is unclear. The V end was cut by 8 bases, the J end by 0 bases, with 16 bases between. Germline CDR1 MDHEN, CDR2 SYDVKM. The CDR3 is 15 residues long.

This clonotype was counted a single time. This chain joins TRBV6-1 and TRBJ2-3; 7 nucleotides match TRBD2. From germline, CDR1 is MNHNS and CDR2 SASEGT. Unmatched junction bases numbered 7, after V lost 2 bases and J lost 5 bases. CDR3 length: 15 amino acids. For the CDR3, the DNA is TGTGCCAGCAGTGAATTGGCGGGAGTTGGAGATACGCAGTATTTT. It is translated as CASSELAGVGDTQYF.

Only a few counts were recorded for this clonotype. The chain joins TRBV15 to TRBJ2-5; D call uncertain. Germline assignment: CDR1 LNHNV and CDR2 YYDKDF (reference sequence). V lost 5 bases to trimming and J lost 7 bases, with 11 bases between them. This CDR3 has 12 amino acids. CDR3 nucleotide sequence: TGTGCCACCAGCGCGGATGCCGGGACCCAGTACTTC. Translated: CATSADAGTQYF.

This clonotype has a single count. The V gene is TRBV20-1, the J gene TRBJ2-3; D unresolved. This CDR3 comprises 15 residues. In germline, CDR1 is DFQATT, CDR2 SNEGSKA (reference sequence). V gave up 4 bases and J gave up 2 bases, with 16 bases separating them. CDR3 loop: CSAKRHAGDTDTQYF. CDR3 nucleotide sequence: TGCAGTGCTAAGCGACACGCCGGTGACACAGATACGCAGTATTTT.

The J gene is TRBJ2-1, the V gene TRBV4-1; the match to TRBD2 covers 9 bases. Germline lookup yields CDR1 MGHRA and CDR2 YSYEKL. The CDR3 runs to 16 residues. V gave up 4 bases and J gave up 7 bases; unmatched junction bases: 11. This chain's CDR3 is CASSPEGSGSGNEQFF. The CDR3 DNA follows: TGCGCCAGCAGCCCGGAGGGTAGCGGGAGTGGGAATGAGCAGTTCTTC.

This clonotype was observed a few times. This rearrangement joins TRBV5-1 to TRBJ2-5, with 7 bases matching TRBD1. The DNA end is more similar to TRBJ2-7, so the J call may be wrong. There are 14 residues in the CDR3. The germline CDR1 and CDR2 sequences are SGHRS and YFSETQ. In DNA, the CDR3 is TGCGCCAGCAGCTTCGGACAGGCCGACTACGAGCAGTACTTC. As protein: CASSFGQADYEQYF.

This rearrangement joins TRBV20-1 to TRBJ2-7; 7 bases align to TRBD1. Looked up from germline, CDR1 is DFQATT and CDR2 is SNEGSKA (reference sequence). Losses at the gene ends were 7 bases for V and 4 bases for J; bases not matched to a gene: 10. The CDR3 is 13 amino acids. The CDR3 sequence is CSVKGGTGYEQYF. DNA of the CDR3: TGCAGTGTCAAAGGGGGCACAGGGTACGAGCAGTACTTC.

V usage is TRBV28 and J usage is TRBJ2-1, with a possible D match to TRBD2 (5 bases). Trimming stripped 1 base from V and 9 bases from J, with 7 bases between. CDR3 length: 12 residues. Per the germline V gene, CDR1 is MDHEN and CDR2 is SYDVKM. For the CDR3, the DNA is TGTGCCAGCAGTTTATCAGGACTTGAGCAGTTCTTC. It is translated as CASSLSGLEQFF.

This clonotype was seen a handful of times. As DNA, the CDR3 is TGTGCCAGCAGGCCAGGGGGACAGGAAAGGTACACAGATACGCAGTATTTT. This encodes CASRPGGQERYTDTQYF. V and J are TRBV28 and TRBJ2-3; 8 nucleotides line up with TRBD1. CDR3 size: 17 residues. Unmatched junction bases numbered 13, after V lost 6 bases and J lost 2 bases. CDR1 MDHEN and CDR2 SYDVKM come from the germline V gene.